Shown below are 21 T cell receptor beta chains from a single sample sequenced in a study of cytomegalovirus exposure and HLA in healthy donors (TCRdb year 2017). Library preparation used the immunoSEQ multiplex PCR assay. For the multiplex PCR, a mixture combining 60 forward primers for TCR Vbeta segments and 13 reverse primers for TCR Jbeta segments was used. The table comes from immuneACCESS by way of TCRdb, which keeps in-frame sequences with V and J called. Part of the clones is missing from these tables; in studies checked, under half for an unresolved V gene and the rest for unknown reasons. The sample records about 140,000 clones, 80% of which are singletons. The ten largest clones add up to about 15% of the sample. The sequenced material came from PBMCs. The receptors derive from a woman in her 40s in good health and CMV-seronegative.

The chain uses TRBV19 and TRBJ2-5; tentatively, D is TRBD2 (6 bases). This CDR3 is 13 amino acids long. Germline V gene sequence: CDR1 LNHDA, CDR2 SQIVND (reference sequence). Trimming removed 10 bases from V and 2 bases from J, with 14 bases in between. The CDR3, as DNA: TGTGCCACTGGGGGAGGAGGGCAAGAGACCCAGTACTTC. It yields the protein CATGGGGQETQYF.

J is TRBJ1-2 and V is TRBV7-9; D remains ambiguous. Trimming stripped 5 bases from V and 3 bases from J, with 7 bases between. CDR3 size: 12 residues. Germline V gene sequence: CDR1 SEHNR, CDR2 FQNEAQ (reference sequence). The CDR3 DNA follows: TGTGCCAGCAGCCCGTTTGACTATGGCTACACCTTC. It codes for CASSPFDYGYTF.

The chain combines TRBV11-3 with TRBJ2-2, with D perhaps TRBD1 (6 bases). CDR3 length equals 13 residues. V shed 6 bases and J shed 2 bases, with 7 bases lying between them. The germline CDR1 and CDR2 sequences are SGHNT and YENEEA. In DNA form, the CDR3 reads TGTGCCAGCAGGGACAGAAACACCGGGGAGCTGTTTTTT. This translates into CASRDRNTGELFF.

This clone came up once. The chain employs TRBV18 and TRBJ1-1; D is possibly TRBD1 (5 bases). Germline V lookup: CDR1 KGHSH, CDR2 LQKENI. The CDR3 spans 14 residues. Trimming stripped 1 base from V and 4 bases from J, with 10 bases between. CDR3 sequence: CASSPRGEATEAFF. In DNA form, the CDR3 reads TGTGCCAGCTCACCACGGGGGGAGGCCACTGAAGCTTTCTTT.

The chain links TRBV7-9 to TRBJ1-2; D gene unclear. Germline V CDR1 and CDR2: SEHNR, FQNEAQ (reference sequence). The CDR3 extends over 11 amino acids. V dropped 1 base and J dropped 7 bases, with 4 bases sitting between them. The CDR3 sequence is CASSLERGYTF. CDR3 DNA sequence: TGTGCCAGCAGCTTAGAGCGTGGCTACACCTTC. Drawing the rest from reference TRBV7-9 and TRBJ1-2, the complete variable domain is DTGVSQNPRHKITKRGQNVTFRCDPISEHNRLYWYRQTLGQGPEFLTYFQNEAQLEKSRLLSDRFSAERPKGSFSTLEIQRTEQGDSAMYLCASSLERGYTFGSGTRLTVV.

This chain links TRBV5-6 with TRBJ1-5; 10 bases align to TRBD1. This CDR3 is built from 17 residues. The V gene's germline CDR1 is SGHDT and CDR2 YYEEEE. The J segment lost 4 bases and the V segment lost 3 bases, leaving 10 bases of the junction unmatched. CDR3 protein: CASSSQTRQGANQPQHF. The CDR3, as DNA: TGTGCCAGCAGCTCCCAAACTCGACAGGGGGCAAATCAGCCCCAGCATTTT.

The chain links TRBV28 to TRBJ2-1; D is possibly TRBD2 (5 bases). Trimming left V 6 bases short and J 6 bases short, with 9 bases between. The CDR3 length is 12 residues. Germline loops: CDR1 MDHEN, CDR2 SYDVKM. CDR3 residues: CASSQRINEQFF. The CDR3 region has the DNA TGTGCCAGCAGCCAGCGGATCAATGAGCAGTTCTTC.

The chain links TRBV4-1 to TRBJ2-3; D is undetermined. Germline values: CDR1 MGHRA, CDR2 YSYEKL. This CDR3 has 15 amino acids. V lost 1 base and J lost 5, with 13 bases in between. The CDR3 is CASSQVEQKGDTQYF. DNA for the CDR3: TGCGCCAGCAGCCAAGTGGAACAGAAAGGAGATACGCAGTATTTT.

A single count supports this clone. This sequence joins TRBV19 and TRBJ1-5; no clear D. Trimming took off 3 bases at V and 3 bases at J, with 15 bases between the two ends. The germline V gene encodes CDR1 LNHDA and CDR2 SQIVND (reference sequence). CDR3 length: 16 amino acids. The DNA for the CDR3 is TGTGCCAGTAGTATTCTGGGCAAAACCTACAATCAGCCCCAGCATTTT. Its translation is CASSILGKTYNQPQHF.

The V call is TRBV30, the J call TRBJ1-1; 9 bases line up with TRBD1. Looked up from germline, CDR1 is GTSNPN and CDR2 is SVGIG (reference sequence). V trimming: 5 bases; J trimming: 5 bases; junction bases outside the gene matches: 6. The CDR3 spans 13 residues. CDR3 coding DNA: TGTGCCTGGGAGGGACAGGGCGGGACTGAAGCTTTCTTT. Translation: CAWEGQGGTEAFF.

CDR3 region: CATSRDASGSQETQYF. The DNA for the CDR3 is TGTGCCACCAGCAGAGATGCTAGCGGGAGTCAAGAGACCCAGTACTTC. The chain carries TRBV15 and TRBJ2-5; 10 bases agree with TRBD2. CDR3 size: 16 residues. Germline lookup yields CDR1 LNHNV and CDR2 YYDKDF (reference sequence). J lost 2 bases, V lost 0 bases, and 3 bases had no gene match. Based on the CDR3 plus reference TRBV15 and TRBJ2-5, the full variable domain is DAMVIQNPRYQVTQFGKPVTLSCSQTLNHNVMYWYQQKSSQAPKLLFHYYDKDFNNEADTPDNFQSRRPNTSFCFLDIRSPGLGDTAMYLCATSRDASGSQETQYFGPGTRLLVL.

V is TRBV5-6 and J is TRBJ2-3; 7 bases map to TRBD1. With V trimmed by 2 bases and J by 13 bases, 7 bases remained unmatched. Germline values: CDR1 SGHDT, CDR2 YYEEEE. The CDR3 is 12 residues long. Written as DNA, the CDR3 is TGTGCCAGCAGCTTCACGGCAGGGGGAAAGTATTTT. This encodes CASSFTAGGKYF.

V gene TRBV6-5 combines with J gene TRBJ2-7, with 9 bases matching TRBD1. With V trimmed by 5 bases and J by 0 bases, 2 bases remained unmatched. CDR1 is MNHEY, CDR2 SVGAGI, per germline. The CDR3 is 14 residues long. In DNA form, the CDR3 reads TGTGCCAGCAGTACAGGGGGCCTCTCCTACGAGCAGTACTTC. Its protein is CASSTGGLSYEQYF.

The gene calls are TRBV11-3 and TRBJ2-7; TRBD2 agrees at 8 bases. V lost 5 bases, J lost 4 bases, and 13 bases stayed unmatched. The germline gives CDR1 SGHNT, CDR2 YENEEA. The length of the CDR3 is 16 residues. CDR3 region: CASSLRSERGLYEQYF. CDR3 DNA: TGTGCCAGCAGCCTCCGTTCCGAGCGGGGGTTATACGAGCAGTACTTC.

The chain recombines TRBV7-3 with TRBJ2-2; TRBD1 might be the D (6 bases). This CDR3 region has 15 residues. Per germline, CDR1 SGHTA and CDR2 FQGTGA. Trimming stripped 0 bases from V and 2 bases from J, with 7 bases between. The CDR3 sequence: CASSLTRGNTGELFF. CDR3 coding DNA: TGTGCCAGCAGCTTAACCAGGGGTAACACCGGGGAGCTGTTTTTT.

This clone is categorized as medium-sized. The chain has TRBV28 and TRBJ2-5, with D maybe TRBD2 (7 bases). Germline-derived CDR1 and CDR2 are MDHEN and SYDVKM. The length of the CDR3 is 15 residues. V gave up 1 base and J gave up 5 bases, with 14 bases separating them. DNA for the CDR3: TGTGCCAGCAGTTTATTCGGCGGGGGCCGGGAGACCCAGTACTTC. The encoded protein is CASSLFGGGRETQYF. The full variable domain, with the rest looked up from reference TRBV28 and TRBJ2-5, is DVKVTQSSRYLVKRTGEKVFLECVQDMDHENMFWYRQDPGLGLRLIYFSYDVKMKEKGDIPEGYSVSREKKERFSLILESASTNQTSMYLCASSLFGGGRETQYFGPGTRLLVL.

This clone appeared a few times. Germline and junction disagree at one end, which may indicate a read error. This sequence joins TRBV7-9 and TRBJ2-2; D is uncertain. CDR1 and CDR2 from the germline V gene are SEHNR and FQNEAQ (reference sequence). The CDR3 runs to 14 residues. The CDR3 sequence: CSSSPPRLAGELFF. The CDR3 DNA sequence: TGTTCCAGCAGCCCACCCAGGTTGGCCGGGGAGCTGTTTTTT.

This chain links TRBV5-4 with TRBJ2-5; D is perhaps TRBD1 (6 bases). V shed 3 bases and J shed 4 bases, with 13 bases lying between them. Per germline, CDR1 SGHNT and CDR2 YYREEE (reference sequence). The CDR3 loop spans 14 amino acids. Here the CDR3 reads CASSSQGYSETQYF. The CDR3 DNA follows: TGTGCCAGCAGCTCCCAGGGGTATTCAGAGACCCAGTACTTC.

Comments on this clone: The germline gene is not matched at one end of the junction; a read error may be the cause. The V and J genes are TRBV7-9 and TRBJ2-5; 10 bases map to TRBD2. The CDR3 has 14 residues. Germline V gene data show CDR1 as SEHNR and CDR2 as FQNEAQ (reference sequence). The CDR3 here is CSSSLSSGGWTQYF. DNA for the CDR3: TGTTCCAGCAGCCTCTCTAGCGGGGGATGGACCCAGTACTTC.

The chain joins TRBV10-3 to TRBJ1-1, with D perhaps matching TRBD1 (5 bases). V lost 4 bases and J 2 bases, leaving 11 bases between the germline ends. CDR3 size: 14 residues. Germline V gene data show CDR1 as ENHRY and CDR2 as SYGVKD. In DNA, the CDR3 is TGTGCCATCAGTGTGGCAGGGCTAAACACTGAAGCTTTCTTT. Residues: CAISVAGLNTEAFF.

The chain links TRBV6-5 to TRBJ2-7; unclear D gene. There are 10 residues in the CDR3. The V gene lost 8 bases and the J gene lost 4 bases, with 6 bases spanning the gap. Germline V lookup: CDR1 MNHEY, CDR2 SVGAGI. CDR3 protein: CASGVYEQYF. CDR3 sequence (DNA): TGTGCCAGCGGAGTATACGAGCAGTACTTC.